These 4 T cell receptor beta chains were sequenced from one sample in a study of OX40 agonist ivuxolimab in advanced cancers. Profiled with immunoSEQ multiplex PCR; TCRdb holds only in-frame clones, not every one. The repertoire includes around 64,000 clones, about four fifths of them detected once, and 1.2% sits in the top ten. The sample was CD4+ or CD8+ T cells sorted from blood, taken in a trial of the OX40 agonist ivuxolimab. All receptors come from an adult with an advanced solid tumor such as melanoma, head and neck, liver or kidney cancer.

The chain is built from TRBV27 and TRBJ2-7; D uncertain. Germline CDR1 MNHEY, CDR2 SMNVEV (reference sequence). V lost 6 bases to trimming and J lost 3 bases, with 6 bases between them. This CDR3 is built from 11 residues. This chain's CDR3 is CASSDYYEQYF. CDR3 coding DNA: TGTGCCAGCAGCGATTACTACGAGCAGTACTTC.

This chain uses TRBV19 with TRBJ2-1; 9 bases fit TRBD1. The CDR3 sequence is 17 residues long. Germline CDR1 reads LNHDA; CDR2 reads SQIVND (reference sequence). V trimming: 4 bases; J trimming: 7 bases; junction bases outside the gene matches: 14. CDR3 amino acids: CASSRERPGQGLNEQFF. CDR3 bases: TGTGCCAGTAGTAGAGAGCGACCGGGACAGGGCCTAAATGAGCAGTTCTTC.

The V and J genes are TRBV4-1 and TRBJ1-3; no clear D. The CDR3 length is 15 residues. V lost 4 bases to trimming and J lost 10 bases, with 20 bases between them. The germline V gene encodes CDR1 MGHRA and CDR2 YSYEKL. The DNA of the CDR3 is TGCGCCAGCAGCCCTTCGACTGATCTCGGTTATACCATATATTTT. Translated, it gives CASSPSTDLGYTIYF.

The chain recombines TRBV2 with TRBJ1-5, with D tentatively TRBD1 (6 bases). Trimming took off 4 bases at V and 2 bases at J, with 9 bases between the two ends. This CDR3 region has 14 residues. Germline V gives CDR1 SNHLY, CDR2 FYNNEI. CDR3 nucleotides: TGTGCCAGCAGTGTACAGGGAGGCAATCAGCCCCAGCATTTT. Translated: CASSVQGGNQPQHF.